This TCR beta chain comes out of a study of cytomegalovirus exposure and HLA in healthy donors. Points from the study as a whole: A few CMV-associated chains proved CMV antigen-specific in vitro.

Using immunoSEQ multiplex PCR, the repertoire was profiled, and TCRdb retains in-frame clones only, with some absent. The repertoire holds some 170,000 clones, roughly 86% seen once, with 7.2% in the top ten. Points on this clone: The antigen is unknown.

Input material: PBMCs. This sequence originates from a man younger than 45 in good health and CMV-seropositive.

DNA of the CDR3: TGTGCCAGCAGTGAAAGACTAGCGGGCTACAATGAGCAGTTCTTC. Translated: CASSERLAGYNEQFF. The V gene is TRBV2, the J gene TRBJ2-1; the match to TRBD2 covers 10 bases. The V and J ends lost 2 bases and 3 bases, in that order; junction bases with no gene match: 1. The CDR3 runs to 15 residues. The germline CDR1 and CDR2 sequences are SNHLY and FYNNEI.